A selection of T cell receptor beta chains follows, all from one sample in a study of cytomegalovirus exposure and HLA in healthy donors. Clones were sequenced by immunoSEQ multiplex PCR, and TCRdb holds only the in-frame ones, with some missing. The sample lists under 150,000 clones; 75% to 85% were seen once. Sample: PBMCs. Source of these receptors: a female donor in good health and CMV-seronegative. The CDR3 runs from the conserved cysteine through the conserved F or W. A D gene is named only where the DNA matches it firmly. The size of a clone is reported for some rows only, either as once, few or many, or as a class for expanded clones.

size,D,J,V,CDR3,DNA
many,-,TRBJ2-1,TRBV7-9,CASNWRGFSYNEQFF,TGTGCCAGCAACTGGCGGGGTTTTTCCTACAATGAGCAGTTCTTC
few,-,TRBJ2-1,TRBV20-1,CSASRNNEQFF,TGCAGTGCTAGCAGGAACAATGAGCAGTTCTTC
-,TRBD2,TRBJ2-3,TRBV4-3,CASSQESLGTSADTQYF,TGCGCCAGCAGCCAAGAAAGTCTGGGGACTAGCGCAGATACGCAGTATTTT
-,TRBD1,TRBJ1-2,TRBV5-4,CASSLEVVRGAYGYTF,TGTGCCAGCAGCTTGGAGGTTGTCAGGGGGGCCTATGGCTACACCTTC
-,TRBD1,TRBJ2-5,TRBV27,CASSSSGQVRETQYF,TGTGCCAGCAGTTCATCGGGACAGGTACGAGAGACCCAGTACTTC
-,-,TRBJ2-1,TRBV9,CASSVVGGLQYEQFF,TGTGCCAGCAGCGTCGTCGGGGGTCTTCAGTATGAGCAGTTCTTC
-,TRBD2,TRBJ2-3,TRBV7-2,CASSQWGLAGGWGSDTQYF,TGTGCCAGCAGCCAGTGGGGACTAGCGGGGGGCTGGGGCTCCGATACGCAGTATTTT
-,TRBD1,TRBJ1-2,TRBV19,CASRTGGGGGYTF,TGTGCCAGTAGGACAGGGGGCGGTGGTGGCTACACCTTC
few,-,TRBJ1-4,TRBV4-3,CASTEIQSGGKLFF,TGCGCCAGCACTGAAATCCAGTCCGGCGGAAAACTGTTTTTT
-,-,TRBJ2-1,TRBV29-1,CSSLPPPYNEQFF,TGCAGCTCACTCCCTCCCCCTTACAATGAGCAGTTCTTC
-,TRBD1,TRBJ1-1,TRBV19,CASSTRQGSDKAFF,TGTGCCAGTAGTACCCGACAGGGAAGTGATAAGGCTTTCTTT
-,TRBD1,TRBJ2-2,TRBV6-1,CASSEWDRGYTGELFF,TGTGCCAGCAGTGAATGGGACAGGGGATACACCGGGGAGCTGTTTTTT
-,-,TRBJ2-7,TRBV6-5,CASSSGGPTYEQYF,TGTGCCAGCAGTTCAGGGGGGCCGACCTACGAGCAGTACTTC
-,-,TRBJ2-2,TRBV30,CAWSRLANTGELFF,TGTGCCTGGTCGAGGCTAGCGAACACCGGGGAGCTGTTTTTT
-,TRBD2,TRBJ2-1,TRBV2,CASLFRTSGRAHKPNEQFF,TGTGCCAGCCTTTTCCGGACTAGCGGGAGGGCCCATAAGCCAAATGAGCAGTTCTTC
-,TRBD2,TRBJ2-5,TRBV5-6,CASSFGLAGQETQYF,TGTGCCAGCAGCTTCGGACTAGCGGGACAAGAGACCCAGTACTTC
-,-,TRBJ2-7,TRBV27,CASRREQYF,TGTGCCAGCAGGCGCGAGCAGTACTTC
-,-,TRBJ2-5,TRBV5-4,CASSGGGGVETQYF,TGTGCCAGCAGCGGCGGTGGAGGGGTGGAGACCCAGTACTTC
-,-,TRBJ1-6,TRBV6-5,CASSGGPNSPLHF,TGTGCCAGCAGTGGCGGTCCTAATTCACCCCTCCACTTT
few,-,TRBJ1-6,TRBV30,CAWSVPGQSFYNSPLHF,TGTGCCTGGAGTGTACCAGGACAGTCCTTCTATAATTCACCCCTCCACTTT
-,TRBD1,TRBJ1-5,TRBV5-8,CASSSGQGNQPQHF,TGTGCCAGCAGCTCAGGACAGGGGAATCAGCCCCAGCATTTT
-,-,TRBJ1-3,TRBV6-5,CASRPEGTGNTIYF,TGTGCCAGCAGACCAGAGGGAACTGGAAACACCATATATTTT
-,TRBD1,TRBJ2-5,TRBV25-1,CASSAPGQGGTQYF,TGTGCCAGCAGTGCCCCGGGACAGGGAGGGACCCAGTACTTC
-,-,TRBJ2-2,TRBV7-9,CASSLWGRMNTGELFF,TGTGCCAGCAGCTTATGGGGGCGGATGAACACCGGGGAGCTGTTTTTT
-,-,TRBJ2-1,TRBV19,CASKFGLIQFF,TGTGCCAGTAAATTCGGTTTAATCCAGTTCTTC
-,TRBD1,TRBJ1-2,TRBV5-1,CASSLGTDYGYTF,TGCGCCAGCAGCCTCGGGACAGACTATGGCTACACCTTC
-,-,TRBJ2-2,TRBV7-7,CASSFRGELFF,TGTGCTAGCAGCTTCAGAGGGGAGCTGTTTTTT
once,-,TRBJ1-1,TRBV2,CASSKIIGRRGGTEAFF,TGTGCCAGCAGCAAGATAATAGGACGCCGGGGGGGCACTGAAGCTTTCTTT
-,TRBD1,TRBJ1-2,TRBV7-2,CASSLAGQGNYGYTF,TGTGCCAGCAGCTTGGCCGGACAGGGGAACTATGGCTACACCTTC
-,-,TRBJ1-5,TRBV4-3,CASSQDSTENQPQHF,TGCGCCAGCAGCCAAGACTCCACAGAAAATCAGCCCCAGCATTTT
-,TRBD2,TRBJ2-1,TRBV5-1,CASSLGTSGGIDEQFF,TGCGCCAGCAGCTTAGGGACTAGCGGGGGAATAGATGAGCAGTTCTTC
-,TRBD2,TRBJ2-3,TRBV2,CASTRGGQADTQYF,TGTGCCAGCACGCGGGGGGGCCAAGCAGATACGCAGTATTTT
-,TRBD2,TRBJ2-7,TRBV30,CAWSRLAGASYEQYF,TGTGCCTGGAGTAGGTTAGCGGGAGCATCCTACGAGCAGTACTTC
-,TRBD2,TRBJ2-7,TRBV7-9,CASSLGRLAVSSYEQYF,TGTGCCAGCAGCTTAGGCCGCCTAGCGGTAAGCTCCTACGAGCAGTACTTC
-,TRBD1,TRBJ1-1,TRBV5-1,CASSFTTGGSNTEAFF,TGCGCCAGCAGCTTTACGACAGGGGGCTCTAACACTGAAGCTTTCTTT
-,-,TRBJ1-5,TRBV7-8,CASSLALTRGNQPQHF,TGTGCCAGCAGCTTAGCGTTGACTCGGGGTAATCAGCCCCAGCATTTT
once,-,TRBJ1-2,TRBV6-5,CASSYHRVDGYTF,TGTGCCAGCAGTTACCATCGGGTGGATGGCTACACCTTC
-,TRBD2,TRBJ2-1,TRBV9,CASSVVASGYNEQFF,TGTGCCAGCAGCGTAGTAGCTAGCGGATACAATGAGCAGTTCTTC
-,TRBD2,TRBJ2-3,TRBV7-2,CASSLRDGRVDTQYF,TGTGCCAGCAGCTTACGAGACGGGAGGGTAGATACGCAGTATTTT
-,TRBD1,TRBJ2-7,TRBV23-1,CASSHPQGARGGTGFYEQYF,TGCGCCAGCAGTCATCCCCAGGGGGCCAGGGGTGGAACGGGTTTCTACGAGCAGTACTTC
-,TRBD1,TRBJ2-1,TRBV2,CASSEGQEDRQFF,TGTGCCAGCAGTGAGGGACAGGAGGATAGGCAGTTCTTC
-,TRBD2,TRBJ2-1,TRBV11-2,CASSLQGTSGRLFF,TGTGCCAGCAGCCTACAGGGGACTAGCGGGAGATTGTTCTTC
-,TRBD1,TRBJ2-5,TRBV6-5,CASSYGTVQETQYF,TGTGCCAGCAGTTACGGGACAGTTCAAGAGACCCAGTACTTC
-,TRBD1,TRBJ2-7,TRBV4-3,CASSQGSEGAVVYEQYF,TGCGCCAGCAGCCAAGGGTCTGAGGGGGCGGTCGTCTACGAGCAGTACTTC
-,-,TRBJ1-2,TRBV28,CATSGPGYGYTF,TGTGCCACCTCAGGGCCGGGCTATGGCTACACCTTC
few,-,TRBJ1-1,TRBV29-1,CSVRDTEAFF,TGCAGCGTCAGGGACACTGAAGCTTTCTTT
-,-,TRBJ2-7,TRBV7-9,CSSSASLLEGGYEQYF,TGTTCCAGCAGCGCAAGCCTCCTTGAGGGAGGATACGAGCAGTACTTC